A few counts support the clone carrying this TCR beta chain. What it binds is not known. The sample comes from a study of vaccination and CD4 T cells after COVID-19. With the Oncomine TCR Beta short-read assay, DNA from cultured CD4+ T cells was sequenced. TCRdb reprocessed the PCR reads via MiXCR and lists one record per CDR3 protein. The repertoire holds around 19,000 distinct CDR3 sequences, roughly two fifths seen once, with approximately 15% in the top ten. Treatment: approximately 11-day PBMC culture with coronavirus spike peptide pools or control peptides (ViraFEST assay). With 0 bases clipped from V and 4 bases from J, the junction kept 14 bases outside the gene matches. Germline loops: CDR1 GTSNPN, CDR2 SVGIG (reference sequence). This CDR3 contains 18 residues.

This sequence joins TRBV30 and TRBJ2-5; the match to TRBD2 covers 10 bases. The sequence derives from a human donor who had recovered from COVID-19. Sequencing was performed on CD4+ T cells from blood, cultured in vitro. This chain's CDR3 is CAWSVQRGLAGVLETQYF. CDR3 DNA sequence: TGTGCCTGGAGTGTACAAAGAGGGCTAGCGGGAGTTCTAGAGACCCAGTACTTC.